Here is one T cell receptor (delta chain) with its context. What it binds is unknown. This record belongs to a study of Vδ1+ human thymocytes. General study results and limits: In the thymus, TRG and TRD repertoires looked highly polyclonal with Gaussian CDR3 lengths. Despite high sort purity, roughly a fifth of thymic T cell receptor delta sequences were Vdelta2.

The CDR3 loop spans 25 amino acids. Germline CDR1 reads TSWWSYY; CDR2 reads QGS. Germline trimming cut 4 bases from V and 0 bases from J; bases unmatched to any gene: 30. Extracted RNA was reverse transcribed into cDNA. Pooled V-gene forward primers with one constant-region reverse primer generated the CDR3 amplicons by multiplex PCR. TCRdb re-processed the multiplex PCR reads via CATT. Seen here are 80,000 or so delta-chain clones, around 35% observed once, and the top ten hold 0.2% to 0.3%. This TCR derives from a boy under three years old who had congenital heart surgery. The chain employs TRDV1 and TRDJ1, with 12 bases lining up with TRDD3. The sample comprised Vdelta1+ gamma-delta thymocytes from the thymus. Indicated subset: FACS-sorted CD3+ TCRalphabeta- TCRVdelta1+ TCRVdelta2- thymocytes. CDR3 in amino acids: CALGGFLHPSRTGGYYRDYTDKLIF. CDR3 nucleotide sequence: TGTGCTCTTGGGGGCTTCCTGCACCCTTCCCGTACTGGGGGATACTACCGAGACTACACCGATAAACTCATCTTT.